Shown below are 12 T cell receptor beta chains from a single sample sequenced in a study of T cell repertoires in cytomegalovirus infection (dated by TCRdb to between 2017 and 2020). TCRdb records Illumina HiSeq 1500 as the sequencer. TCRdb applied fastp at Q25 and MiXCR to the public reads, then kept only in-frame beta chains. Rows are unified per CDR3 protein, each entry keeping the most common DNA and genes. This sample has hundreds of thousands of distinct CDR3 sequences in its table, and 17% of those were observed once. The ten largest account for more than 10% of the sample. Sequenced input: PBMCs. These receptors were taken from a human donor in good health (CMV status not recorded). Some clones in this sample may be carry-over from other donors' samples.

V gene TRBV5-1 combines with J gene TRBJ2-3; D unclear. Looked up from germline, CDR1 is SGHRS and CDR2 is YFSETQ. The CDR3 runs to 16 residues. V was pared by 1 base and J by 3 bases, with 15 bases between. CDR3 coding DNA: TGCGCCAGCAGCTTGAGGCAGCCTGATGGGACAGATACGCAGTATTTT. Amino acid sequence: CASSLRQPDGTDTQYF. The full variable domain, in which reference TRBV5-1 and TRBJ2-3 provide the parts outside the CDR3, is KAGVTQTPRYLIKTRGQQVTLSCSPISGHRSVSWYQQTPGQGLQFLFEYFSETQRNKGNFPGRFSGRQFSNSRSEMNVSTLELGDSALYLCASSLRQPDGTDTQYFGPGTRLTVL.

This sequence joins TRBV6-1 and TRBJ1-5; D is possibly TRBD1 (6 bases). Trimming took off 5 bases at V and 7 bases at J, with 15 bases between the two ends. Germline V lookup: CDR1 MNHNS, CDR2 SASEGT. The CDR3 runs to 14 residues. CDR3 amino acids: CASSRDGTGQPQHF. DNA of the CDR3: TGTGCCAGCAGTCGGGACGGTACAGGGCAGCCCCAGCATTTT.

This clonotype has at least ten counts. The rearrangement uses TRBV19 and TRBJ1-5; 9 bases agree with TRBD1. The CDR3 contains 13 residues. Germline values: CDR1 LNHDA, CDR2 SQIVND (reference sequence). Germline trimming cut 10 bases from V and 3 bases from J; bases unmatched to any gene: 4. The CDR3 nucleotides are TGTGCCACCCGGACAGGGGCCAATCAGCCCCAGCATTTT. This gives the protein CATRTGANQPQHF. The entire variable domain, with the rest obtained from reference TRBV19 and TRBJ1-5, is as follows: DGGITQSPKYLFRKEGQNVTLSCEQNLNHDAMYWYRQDPGQGLRLIYYSQIVNDFQKGDIAEGYSVSREKKESFPLTVTSAQKNPTAFYLCATRTGANQPQHFGDGTRLSIL.

This clonotype was recorded at least ten times. The V gene is TRBV7-2, the J gene TRBJ2-7; 8 bases are a match to TRBD1. The CDR3 sequence is 16 residues long. CDR1 and CDR2 from the germline V gene are SGHTA and FQGNSA. V dropped 0 bases and J dropped 7; count of bases not matched to a gene: 11. The CDR3 loop reads CASSLAGTGSPGEQYF. CDR3 bases: TGTGCCAGCAGCTTAGCCGGGACAGGTTCCCCTGGGGAGCAGTACTTC.

Only a few counts were recorded for this clonotype. The V call is TRBV5-4, the J call TRBJ1-5; TRBD1 agrees at 7 bases. The CDR3 runs 16 residues. Per germline, CDR1 SGHNT and CDR2 YYREEE (reference sequence). With V trimmed by 0 bases and J by 0 bases, 3 bases remained unmatched. The CDR3 protein is CASSLGGTASNQPQHF. In DNA, the CDR3 is TGTGCCAGCAGCTTGGGAGGGACAGCTAGCAATCAGCCCCAGCATTTT.

This rearrangement joins TRBV3-1 to TRBJ1-1; D is possibly TRBD1 (5 bases). The CDR3 sequence is 13 residues long. Trimming left V 7 bases short and J 1 base short, with 10 bases between. Germline CDR1 and CDR2: LGHDT and YNNKEL (reference sequence). Here the CDR3 DNA reads TGTGCCAGCACCAAAGGACAGAACACTGAAGCTTTCTTT. Its translation is CASTKGQNTEAFF.

The chain carries TRBV9 and TRBJ2-5; possible D gene TRBD1, 6 bases. The CDR3 has 16 amino acids. V was shortened by 4 bases and J by 4 bases, with 20 bases between the two germline ends. Germline V gene sequence: CDR1 SGDLS, CDR2 YYNGEE. The CDR3 is CASSPRGQQGGETQYF. CDR3 nucleotide sequence: TGTGCCAGCAGCCCAAGAGGCCAACAGGGTGGAGAGACCCAGTACTTC. The variable domain in full, with the rest retrieved from reference TRBV9 and TRBJ2-5, is DSGVTQTPKHLITATGQRVTLRCSPRSGDLSVYWYQQSLDQGLQFLIQYYNGEERAKGNILERFSAQQFPDLHSELNLSSLELGDSALYFCASSPRGQQGGETQYFGPGTRLLVL.

In its sample, this clonotype was seen many times. This chain joins TRBV4-3 and TRBJ1-2; D gene ambiguous. The V end was cut by 1 base, the J end by 5 bases, with 14 bases between. The V gene's germline CDR1 is LGHNA and CDR2 YSLEER. The CDR3 length is 15 residues. The CDR3 bases are TGCGCCAGCAGCCAAGGGCCGGGGTTCTCATATGGCTACACCTTC. Protein sequence: CASSQGPGFSYGYTF.

This clonotype came up a few times. The genes are TRBV19 and TRBJ1-1, with D perhaps matching TRBD1 (6 bases). Trimming shortened V by 2 bases and J by 0 bases, and 7 bases separated the two germline ends. CDR3 length: 14 residues. CDR1 and CDR2 from the germline V gene are LNHDA and SQIVND (reference sequence). The CDR3, as DNA: TGTGCCAGTAGTATAACAGGGATGAACACTGAAGCTTTCTTT. Translating gives CASSITGMNTEAFF.

This clonotype was counted a few times. The V gene is TRBV7-9, the J gene TRBJ1-2; tentatively, D is TRBD1 (6 bases). Looked up from germline, CDR1 is SEHNR and CDR2 is FQNEAQ (reference sequence). There are 15 residues in the CDR3. Trimming cost V 1 base and J 8 bases, with 17 bases left between them. CDR3 residues: CASSLVRGPVGGYTF. The CDR3 DNA reads as TGTGCCAGCAGCTTAGTTCGGGGGCCTGTTGGAGGCTACACCTTC. Filled out from reference TRBV7-9 and TRBJ1-2, the complete variable domain reads DTGVSQNPRHKITKRGQNVTFRCDPISEHNRLYWYRQTLGQGPEFLTYFQNEAQLEKSRLLSDRFSAERPKGSFSTLEIQRTEQGDSAMYLCASSLVRGPVGGYTFGSGTRLTVV.

This chain connects TRBV28 to TRBJ2-7; possibly TRBD2 for D (7 bases). This CDR3 comprises 12 residues. Germline V gene data show CDR1 as MDHEN and CDR2 as SYDVKM. Between the trimmed V and J ends, which lost 7 bases and 1 base, there was a span of 8 bases. The DNA of the CDR3 is TGTGCCAGCAAGGGGGGGTCCTACGAGCAGTACTTC. Amino acid sequence: CASKGGSYEQYF.

This clonotype was recorded at least ten times. V is TRBV12-3 or TRBV12-4 and J is TRBJ2-5; TRBD1 might be the D (6 bases). The CDR3 loop spans 15 amino acids. Trimming removed 6 bases from V and 5 bases from J, with 19 bases in between. The CDR3 region has the DNA TGTGCCAGCAGCCCGGGACCGGGACAACGGGAGACCCAGTACTTC. This codes for CASSPGPGQRETQYF.